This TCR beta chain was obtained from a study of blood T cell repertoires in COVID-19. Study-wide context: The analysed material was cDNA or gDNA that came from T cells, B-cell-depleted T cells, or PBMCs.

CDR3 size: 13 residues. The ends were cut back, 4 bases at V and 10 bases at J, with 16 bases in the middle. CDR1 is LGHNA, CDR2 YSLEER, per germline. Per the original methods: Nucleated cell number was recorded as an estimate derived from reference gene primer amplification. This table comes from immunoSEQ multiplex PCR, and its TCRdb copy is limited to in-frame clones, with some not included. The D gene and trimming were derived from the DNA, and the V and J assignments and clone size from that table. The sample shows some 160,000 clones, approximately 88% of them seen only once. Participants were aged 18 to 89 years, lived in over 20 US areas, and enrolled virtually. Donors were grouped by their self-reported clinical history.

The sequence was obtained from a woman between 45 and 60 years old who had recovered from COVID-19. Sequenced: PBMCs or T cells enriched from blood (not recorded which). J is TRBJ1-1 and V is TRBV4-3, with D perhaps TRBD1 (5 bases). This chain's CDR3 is CASSPGRGRGAFF. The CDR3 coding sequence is TGCGCCAGCAGCCCGGGGAGGGGAAGGGGAGCTTTCTTT.